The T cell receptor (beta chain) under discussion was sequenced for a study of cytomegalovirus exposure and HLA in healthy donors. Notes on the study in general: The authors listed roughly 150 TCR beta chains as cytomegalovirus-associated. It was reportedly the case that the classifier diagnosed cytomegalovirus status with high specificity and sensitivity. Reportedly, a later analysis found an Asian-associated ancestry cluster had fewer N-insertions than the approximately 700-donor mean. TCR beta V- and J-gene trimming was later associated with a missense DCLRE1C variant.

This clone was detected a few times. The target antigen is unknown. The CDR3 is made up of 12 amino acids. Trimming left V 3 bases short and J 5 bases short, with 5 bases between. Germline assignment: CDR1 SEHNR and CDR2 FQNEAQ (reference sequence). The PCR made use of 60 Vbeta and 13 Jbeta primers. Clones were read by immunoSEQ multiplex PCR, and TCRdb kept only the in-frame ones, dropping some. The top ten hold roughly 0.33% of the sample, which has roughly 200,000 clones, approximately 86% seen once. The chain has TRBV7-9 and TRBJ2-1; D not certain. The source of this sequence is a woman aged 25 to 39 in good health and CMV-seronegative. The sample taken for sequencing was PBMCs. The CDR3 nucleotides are TGTGCCAGCAGCTTCGGTGACAATGAGCAGTTCTTC. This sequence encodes CASSFGDNEQFF.